Listed below are T cell receptor beta chains from one sample, sequenced in a study of blood T cell repertoires in COVID-19. Produced via immunoSEQ multiplex PCR; TCRdb's table is partial and in-frame only. The table lists roughly 260,000 clones, approximately 85% of them singletons. Material for sequencing was PBMCs or T cells enriched from blood (not recorded which). The receptors come from a woman in her forties or fifties who had recovered from COVID-19. Both conserved end residues are part of each CDR3. D genes are given only for firm matches. Clone size appears in some rows only: once, few, many, or a class for an expanded clone.

cdr3_aa,cdr3_nt,clone_size,j_call,v_call,d_call
CASSLDPGGTTEAFF,TGTGCCAGCAGCTTGGACCCGGGGGGTACCACTGAAGCTTTCTTT,.,TRBJ1-1,TRBV5-4,.
CASSPGLAAFF,TGTGCCAGCAGCCCCGGTTTAGCTGCTTTCTTT,.,TRBJ1-1,TRBV12-3/TRBV12-4,.
CASISPGQAKDPQHF,TGTGCCAGCATTAGTCCTGGACAGGCCAAAGATCCCCAGCATTTT,.,TRBJ1-5,TRBV28,TRBD1
CASSPGVSEKLFF,TGTGCCAGCAGTCCAGGGGTATCTGAAAAACTGTTTTTT,.,TRBJ1-4,TRBV12-3/TRBV12-4,.
CASSHTGRLWGEKLFF,TGTGCCAGCAGCCATACAGGACGTTTATGGGGAGAAAAACTGTTTTTT,.,TRBJ1-4,TRBV14,.
CASSPPGGAGNTIYF,TGTGCCAGCAGTCCCCCAGGGGGCGCTGGAAACACCATATATTTT,.,TRBJ1-3,TRBV6-6,TRBD1
CASSPSSGEQFF,TGTGCCAGCTCACCCAGTTCAGGTGAGCAGTTCTTC,.,TRBJ2-1,TRBV18,.
CATRWGAPSNEQFF,TGTGCCACCCGTTGGGGCGCTCCGAGCAATGAGCAGTTCTTC,.,TRBJ2-1,TRBV6-5,.
CASGPGQGHTEAFF,TGTGCTAGTGGTCCCGGACAGGGGCACACTGAAGCTTTCTTT,.,TRBJ1-1,TRBV12-5,TRBD1
CASSLTEARELFF,TGTGCCAGCAGCTTAACAGAAGCCCGGGAGCTGTTTTTT,.,TRBJ2-2,TRBV7-9,.
CASSQDHTGPTQYF,TGCGCCAGCAGCCAAGATCATACAGGGCCTACGCAGTATTTT,.,TRBJ2-3,TRBV4-1,.
CASNSRLGSYEQYF,TGTGCCAGCAACTCCAGGTTGGGTTCCTACGAGCAGTACTTC,.,TRBJ2-7,TRBV27,.
CASSPGQLLSGNTIYF,TGCGCCAGCAGCCCTGGACAACTTCTCTCTGGAAACACCATATATTTT,.,TRBJ1-3,TRBV5-1,.
CASSLEGYTGELFF,TGCGCCAGCAGCTTGGAGGGGTACACCGGGGAGCTGTTTTTT,.,TRBJ2-2,TRBV5-1,.
CASSPSSGTANTEAFF,TGCGCCAGCAGCCCGTCATCCGGGACAGCCAACACTGAAGCTTTCTTT,.,TRBJ1-1,TRBV5-1,TRBD1
CASCRLAGVWETQYF,TGTGCCAGCTGTCGACTAGCGGGAGTTTGGGAGACCCAGTACTTC,.,TRBJ2-5,TRBV28,TRBD2
CASTWTSGSETQYF,TGTGCCAGCACGTGGACTAGCGGGAGTGAGACCCAGTACTTC,.,TRBJ2-5,TRBV7-8,TRBD2
CASSLLGLGISTIYF,TGTGCCAGCAGTTTATTGGGACTTGGGATTTCTACCATATATTTT,once,TRBJ1-3,TRBV28,.
CASSSLRGPETQYF,TGTGCCAGCAGTTCCCTGAGGGGGCCGGAGACCCAGTACTTC,.,TRBJ2-5,TRBV28,TRBD1
CASSAGTSGRGAHTGELFF,TGTGCCAGCAGCGCCGGGACTAGCGGGAGAGGGGCGCACACCGGGGAGCTGTTTTTT,.,TRBJ2-2,TRBV9,TRBD2
CAISGQGALGYGYTF,TGTGCCATCAGTGGACAGGGGGCTCTGGGCTATGGCTACACCTTC,few,TRBJ1-2,TRBV10-3,TRBD1
CASSSGQGGANYGYTF,TGTGCCAGCAGCTCGGGACAGGGGGGAGCTAACTATGGCTACACCTTC,few,TRBJ1-2,TRBV3-1/TRBV3-2,TRBD1
CASTGGLAPSYEQYF,TGTGCCAGCACTGGAGGGTTGGCCCCCTCCTACGAGCAGTACTTC,.,TRBJ2-7,TRBV2,.
CAARDSENIQYF,TGTGCCGCCAGGGACAGCGAAAACATTCAGTACTTC,.,TRBJ2-4,TRBV10-3,TRBD1
CASNNRGGWDEQFF,TGTGCCAGCAACAACCGCGGGGGCTGGGATGAGCAGTTCTTC,.,TRBJ2-1,TRBV27,.
CASIRDRGTGELFF,TGTGCCAGCATAAGGGACAGGGGTACCGGGGAGCTGTTTTTT,.,TRBJ2-2,TRBV6-5,TRBD1
CASSPGTGRETQYF,TGTGCCAGCAGTCCCGGGACAGGGAGGGAGACCCAGTACTTC,.,TRBJ2-5,TRBV27,TRBD1
CASSYAQTQYF,TGTGCCAGTAGTTACGCGCAAACGCAGTATTTT,.,TRBJ2-3,TRBV19,.
CASSRRDRGLSGANVLTF,TGTGCCAGCAGTCGCCGGGACAGGGGGCTTTCTGGGGCCAACGTCCTGACTTTC,.,TRBJ2-6,TRBV6-6,TRBD1
CASSLPRLTEAFF,TGTGCCAGCAGCTTACCGAGGCTTACTGAAGCTTTCTTT,many,TRBJ1-1,TRBV7-2,.
CASSLDPARGGYTF,TGCGCCAGCAGCTTGGACCCGGCCAGGGGTGGCTACACCTTC,few,TRBJ1-2,TRBV5-1,.
CASSQGAGINSPLHF,TGTGCCAGCAGCCAAGGGGCAGGGATTAATTCACCCCTCCACTTT,.,TRBJ1-6,TRBV3-1/TRBV3-2,.
CASSSSGTGGRGYTF,TGTGCCAGCAGTTCCTCCGGGACAGGGGGCAGAGGCTACACCTTC,once,TRBJ1-2,TRBV28,TRBD1
CASRGGETQYF,TGCGCCAGCAGGGGAGGAGAGACCCAGTACTTC,.,TRBJ2-5,TRBV5-1,.
CASSYWQGAREAFF,TGTGCCAGCAGTTACTGGCAGGGGGCTAGAGAAGCTTTCTTT,.,TRBJ1-1,TRBV6-5,TRBD1
CASSLFGGNEQYF,TGTGCCAGCAGCTTATTCGGGGGGAACGAGCAGTACTTC,.,TRBJ2-7,TRBV7-9,TRBD2
CASSDSPRESNQPQHF,TGTGCCAGCAGTGACTCCCCCAGGGAAAGCAATCAGCCCCAGCATTTT,.,TRBJ1-5,TRBV6-4,.
CASSLQGAGGYTF,TGTGCCAGCAGCTTACAGGGGGCAGGTGGCTACACCTTC,.,TRBJ1-2,TRBV5-5,TRBD1
CASTQRERDTQYF,TGTGCCAGCACCCAGCGGGAGCGAGATACGCAGTATTTT,.,TRBJ2-3,TRBV2,TRBD2
CASTLGTVEKLFF,TGTGCCAGCACCCTCGGGACAGTTGAAAAACTGTTTTTT,.,TRBJ1-4,TRBV2,TRBD1
CASSVAGEAYEQYF,TGTGCCAGCAGCGTAGCGGGAGAGGCTTACGAGCAGTACTTC,.,TRBJ2-7,TRBV9,.
CASSLGSGDVEKLFF,TGTGCCAGCAGCCTAGGGTCAGGGGACGTTGAAAAACTGTTTTTT,.,TRBJ1-4,TRBV28,.
CASSFFFLAEQIQYNEQFF,TGTGCCAGCAGTTTCTTCTTTTTAGCGGAACAGATACAATACAATGAGCAGTTCTTC,.,TRBJ2-1,TRBV28,.
CSASRAGVTNQPQHF,TGCAGTGCTAGTCGGGCAGGGGTTACTAATCAGCCCCAGCATTTT,.,TRBJ1-5,TRBV20-1,.
CASRSQGHQPQHF,TGTGCCAGCAGGTCACAGGGGCATCAGCCCCAGCATTTT,.,TRBJ1-5,TRBV28,TRBD1
CASSMSGAYEQYF,TGTGCCAGTAGTATGTCGGGGGCCTACGAGCAGTACTTC,.,TRBJ2-7,TRBV19,.
CASSIGLPEKLFF,TGTGCCAGTAGTATTGGACTTCCTGAAAAACTGTTTTTT,.,TRBJ1-4,TRBV19,.
CASSQERGTPTRETQYF,TGTGCCAGCAGCCAAGAGCGGGGGACACCGACACGAGAGACCCAGTACTTC,.,TRBJ2-5,TRBV14,.